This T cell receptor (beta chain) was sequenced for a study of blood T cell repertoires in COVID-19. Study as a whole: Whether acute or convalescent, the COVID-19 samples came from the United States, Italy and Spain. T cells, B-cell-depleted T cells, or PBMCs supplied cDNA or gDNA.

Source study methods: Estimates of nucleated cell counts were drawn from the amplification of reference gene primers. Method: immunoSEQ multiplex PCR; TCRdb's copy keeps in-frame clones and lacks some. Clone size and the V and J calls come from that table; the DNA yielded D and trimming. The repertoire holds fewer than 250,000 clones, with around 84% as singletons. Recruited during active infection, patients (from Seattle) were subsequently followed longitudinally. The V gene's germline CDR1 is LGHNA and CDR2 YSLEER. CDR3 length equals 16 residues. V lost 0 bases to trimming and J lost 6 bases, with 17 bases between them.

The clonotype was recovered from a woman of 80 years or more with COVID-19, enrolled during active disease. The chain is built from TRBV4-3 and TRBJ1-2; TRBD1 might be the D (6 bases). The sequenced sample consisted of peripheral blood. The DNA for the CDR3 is TGCGCCAGCAGCCAAGAAACAGGGCAGGAAGTGGATGGCTACACCTTC. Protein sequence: CASSQETGQEVDGYTF.